This TCR beta chain was profiled in a study of beta chain features in type 1 diabetes. Study-level background: All samples yielded some 100,000,000 examined sorted cells.

Of the isolated RNA, all was reverse transcribed, and so the sequenced material was expressed TCRB transcripts. Here immunoSEQ multiplex PCR was the method, and the copy in TCRdb shows in-frame clones only, minus some. Altogether 350,000 to 400,000 clones are present, around 15% being singletons, with the ten largest covering roughly 0.019%. From germline, CDR1 is SGHRS and CDR2 YFSETQ. The CDR3 runs 17 residues. The V and J ends lost 0 bases and 2 bases, in that order; junction bases with no gene match: 5. A CD45RO/CCR7/CD25/CD127/CD95/CD27 panel sorted naive, central memory, regulatory and stem cell-like memory CD4+ cells.

This clonotype originated in a woman between 18 and 30 years old in good health. The specimen sequenced was naive CD4+ T cells from blood. The chain couples TRBV5-1 to TRBJ2-6; TRBD1 agrees at 7 bases. DNA for the CDR3: TGCGCCAGCAGCTTGGTGGCAGGGGGTGCTGGGGCCAACGTCCTGACTTTC. Translating it yields CASSLVAGGAGANVLTF. Using reference TRBV5-1 and TRBJ2-6 for the parts outside the CDR3, the full variable domain is KAGVTQTPRYLIKTRGQQVTLSCSPISGHRSVSWYQQTPGQGLQFLFEYFSETQRNKGNFPGRFSGRQFSNSRSEMNVSTLELGDSALYLCASSLVAGGAGANVLTFGAGSRLTVL.